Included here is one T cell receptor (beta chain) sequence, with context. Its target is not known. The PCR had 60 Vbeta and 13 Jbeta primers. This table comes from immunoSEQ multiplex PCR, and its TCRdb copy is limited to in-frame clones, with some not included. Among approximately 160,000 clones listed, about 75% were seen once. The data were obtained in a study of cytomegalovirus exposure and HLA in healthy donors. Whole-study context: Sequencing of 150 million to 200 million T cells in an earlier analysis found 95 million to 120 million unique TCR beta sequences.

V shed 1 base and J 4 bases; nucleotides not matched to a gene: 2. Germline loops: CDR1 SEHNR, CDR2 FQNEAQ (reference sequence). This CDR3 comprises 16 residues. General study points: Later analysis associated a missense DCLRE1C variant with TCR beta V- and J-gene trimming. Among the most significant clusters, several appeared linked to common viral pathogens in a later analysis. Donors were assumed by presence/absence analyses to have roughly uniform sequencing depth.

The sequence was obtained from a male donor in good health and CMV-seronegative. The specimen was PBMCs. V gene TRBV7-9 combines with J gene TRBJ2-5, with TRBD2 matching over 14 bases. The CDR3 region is CASSLEGLAGVETQYF. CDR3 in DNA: TGTGCCAGCAGCTTAGAGGGACTAGCGGGAGTAGAGACCCAGTACTTC.